This is a list of T cell receptor beta chains from one sample in a study of blood T cell repertoires in COVID-19. Assay used: immunoSEQ multiplex PCR; TCRdb lists only in-frame clones, some missing. The sample yields around 450,000 clones, around 90% seen once. The sequenced material came from PBMCs or T cells enriched from blood (not recorded which). These receptors all come from a woman in her late teens or twenties who had recovered from COVID-19. Both conserved end residues are part of each CDR3. A D gene is named only where the DNA matches it firmly. Size is stated for part of the rows, as once, few or many counts, or as a class when the clone is expanded.

-,TRBV3-1/TRBV3-2,TRBJ1-2,-,CASSRNRDGYTF,TGTGCCAGCAGCCGAAACAGGGATGGCTACACCTTC
TRBD1,TRBV6-4,TRBJ1-2,-,CASSLDRGGFMGGYTF,TGTGCCAGCAGCCTCGACAGGGGTGGGTTTATGGGAGGCTACACCTTC
-,TRBV2,TRBJ1-1,-,CASSEGTNTEAFF,TGTGCCAGCAGTGAAGGGACAAACACTGAAGCTTTCTTT
-,TRBV30,TRBJ2-3,-,CAWSVVIGGAGTDTQYF,TGTGCCTGGAGTGTGGTAATAGGCGGGGCCGGCACAGATACGCAGTATTTT
-,TRBV27,TRBJ1-3,-,CASSPTGGGNTIYF,TGTGCCAGCAGCCCCACAGGAGGAGGGAACACCATATATTTT
-,TRBV18,TRBJ2-2,-,CASSPNLDITGELFF,TGTGCCAGCTCACCAAATTTGGACATCACCGGGGAGCTGTTTTTT
TRBD2,TRBV30,TRBJ2-5,-,CAWSAGGAQETQYF,TGTGCCTGGAGTGCGGGGGGGGCACAAGAGACCCAGTACTTC
TRBD1,TRBV5-4,TRBJ2-1,once,CASSSGSRTGLHEQFF,TGTGCCAGCAGCTCCGGATCGAGGACAGGGCTTCATGAGCAGTTCTTC
TRBD1,TRBV5-4,TRBJ1-1,-,CASRRTGGTEAFF,TGTGCCAGCAGACGGACAGGGGGCACTGAAGCTTTCTTT
-,TRBV5-6,TRBJ1-5,-,CASSSRGGSNQPQHF,TGTGCCAGCAGCTCGAGGGGGGGAAGCAATCAGCCCCAGCATTTT
TRBD1,TRBV5-5,TRBJ1-2,few,CASSPTGGWSYGYTF,TGTGCCAGCAGCCCGACAGGGGGTTGGAGCTATGGCTACACCTTC
-,TRBV2,TRBJ1-6,-,CASSDRGPGKSPLHF,TGTGCCAGCAGTGATAGAGGGCCCGGGAAATCACCCCTCCACTTT
-,TRBV5-6,TRBJ2-5,-,CASSLGLGLQETQYF,TGTGCCAGCAGCTTGGGACTGGGGCTCCAAGAGACCCAGTACTTC
-,TRBV27,TRBJ2-7,-,CASSLSHSYEQYF,TGTGCCAGCAGTTTATCCCACTCCTACGAGCAGTACTTC
-,TRBV4-1,TRBJ1-2,-,CASSQDSAQFTVAGYTF,TGCGCCAGCAGCCAAGATTCGGCACAGTTCACCGTGGCTGGCTACACCTTC
-,TRBV19,TRBJ2-3,-,CASSIPGGGRTDTQYF,TGTGCCAGTAGTATCCCTGGGGGGGGCAGGACAGATACGCAGTATTTT
-,TRBV1,TRBJ2-2,-,CTSSQGSGGNTGELFF,TGCACCAGCAGCCAAGGGTCAGGGGGCAACACCGGGGAGCTGTTTTTT
TRBD1,TRBV6-5,TRBJ1-5,-,CASSSRQGAGQPQHF,TGTGCCAGCAGTTCTAGACAGGGGGCAGGACAGCCCCAGCATTTT
-,TRBV28,TRBJ1-2,-,CASKLGGPYGYTF,TGTGCCAGCAAATTGGGGGGACCCTATGGCTACACCTTC
TRBD1,TRBV2,TRBJ1-4,-,CASSPQGNEKLFF,TGTGCCAGCAGCCCACAGGGGAATGAAAAACTGTTTTTT
TRBD1,TRBV12-5,TRBJ2-2,-,CASGLGGADTGELFF,TGTGCTAGTGGTTTAGGGGGCGCGGACACCGGGGAGCTGTTTTTT
-,TRBV24-1,TRBJ2-1,-,CATSEGDEQFF,TGTGCCACCAGTGAAGGAGATGAGCAGTTCTTC
-,TRBV2,TRBJ1-5,-,CASSLNQPQHF,TGTGCCAGCAGTCTAAATCAGCCCCAGCATTTT
-,TRBV30,TRBJ1-6,-,CAWSRGNNSPLHF,TGTGCCTGGAGTCGGGGGAATAATTCACCCCTCCACTTT
TRBD1,TRBV2,TRBJ2-1,-,CASSGPGQEYNEQFF,TGTGCCAGCAGTGGTCCGGGACAGGAGTACAATGAGCAGTTCTTC
-,TRBV27,TRBJ1-4,-,CASSPIGGEEKLFF,TGTGCCAGCAGTCCCATCGGGGGGGAAGAAAAACTGTTTTTT
TRBD2,TRBV7-6,TRBJ2-2,-,CASSSGGGANTGELFF,TGTGCCAGCAGCTCCGGCGGGGGGGCGAACACCGGGGAGCTGTTTTTT
TRBD1,TRBV10-1,TRBJ1-1,-,CASSKGQGFTEAFF,TGCGCCAGCAGTAAGGGACAGGGGTTCACTGAAGCTTTCTTT
-,TRBV7-9,TRBJ1-6,-,CASSRGGGSSYNSPLHF,TGTGCCAGCAGCCGGGGGGGCGGGAGCTCCTATAATTCACCCCTCCACTTT
TRBD1,TRBV18,TRBJ1-1,-,CASSPGITLTGRTEAFF,TGTGCCAGCTCACCTGGAATCACATTGACAGGGCGAACTGAAGCTTTCTTT
TRBD1,TRBV6-5,TRBJ1-2,-,CASNLDRVGGYTF,TGTGCCAGCAATCTCGACAGGGTTGGTGGCTACACCTTC
TRBD2,TRBV10-3,TRBJ2-3,-,CASGGSRSDTQYF,TGTGCCTCGGGGGGGTCACGCTCAGATACGCAGTATTTT
TRBD1,TRBV5-1,TRBJ2-7,once,CASSSQGTYEQYF,TGCGCCAGCAGCTCACAGGGGACCTACGAGCAGTACTTC
-,TRBV7-3,TRBJ2-3,-,CASSLSGLRTDTQYF,TGTGCCAGCAGCTTGAGCGGGTTACGCACAGATACGCAGTATTTT
-,TRBV30,TRBJ1-2,-,CAWSEGREDGYTF,TGTGCCTGGAGTGAGGGCAGGGAGGATGGCTACACCTTC
-,TRBV21-1,TRBJ1-2,-,CASSKGTKQPTFLNYGYTF,TGTGCCAGCAGCAAAGGTACAAAACAGCCCACCTTCCTTAACTATGGCTACACCTTC
TRBD2,TRBV2,TRBJ2-2,-,CASNRLAGEAGELFF,TGTGCCAGCAATCGACTAGCGGGGGAAGCCGGGGAGCTGTTTTTT
TRBD1,TRBV5-6,TRBJ2-1,-,CASSSLGTDHNEQFF,TGTGCCAGCAGCTCCCTCGGGACAGACCACAATGAGCAGTTCTTC
-,TRBV12-5,TRBJ1-3,-,CASGQGGNTIYF,TGTGCTAGTGGCCAGGGGGGAAACACCATATATTTT
-,TRBV28,TRBJ2-7,-,CASMASSSYEQYF,TGTGCCAGCATGGCATCCTCCTCCTACGAGCAGTACTTC